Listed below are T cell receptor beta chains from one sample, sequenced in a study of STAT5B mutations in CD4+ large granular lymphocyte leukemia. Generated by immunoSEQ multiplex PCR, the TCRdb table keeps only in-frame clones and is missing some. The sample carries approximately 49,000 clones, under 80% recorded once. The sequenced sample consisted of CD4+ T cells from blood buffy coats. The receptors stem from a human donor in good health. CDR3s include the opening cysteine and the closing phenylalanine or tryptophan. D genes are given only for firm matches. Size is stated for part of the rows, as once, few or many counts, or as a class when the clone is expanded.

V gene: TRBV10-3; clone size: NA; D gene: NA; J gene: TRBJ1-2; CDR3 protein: CAISESNVGGYTF; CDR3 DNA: TGTGCCATCAGTGAGTCGAATGTGGGCGGCTACACCTTC
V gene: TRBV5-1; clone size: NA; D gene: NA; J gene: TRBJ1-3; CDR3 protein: CASSPGGGDSGNTIYF; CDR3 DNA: TGCGCCAGCAGTCCTGGTGGGGGCGACTCTGGAAACACCATATATTTT
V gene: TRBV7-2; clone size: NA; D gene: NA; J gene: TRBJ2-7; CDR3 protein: CASSLAGSVDYEQYF; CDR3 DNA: TGTGCCAGCAGCTTAGCAGGGAGCGTAGATTACGAGCAGTACTTC
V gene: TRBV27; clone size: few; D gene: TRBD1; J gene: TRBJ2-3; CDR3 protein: CASRKQGQGISGTDTQYF; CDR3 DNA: TGTGCCAGCAGAAAACAGGGACAGGGTATCAGCGGCACAGATACGCAGTATTTT
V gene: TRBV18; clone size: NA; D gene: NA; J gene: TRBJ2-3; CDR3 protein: CASAPGPADTQYF; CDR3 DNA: TGTGCCAGCGCACCTGGACCCGCAGATACGCAGTATTTT
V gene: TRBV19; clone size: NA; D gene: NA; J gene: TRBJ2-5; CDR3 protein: CASSIGNLRETQYF; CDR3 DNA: TGTGCCAGTAGTATAGGGAACTTGAGGGAGACCCAGTACTTC
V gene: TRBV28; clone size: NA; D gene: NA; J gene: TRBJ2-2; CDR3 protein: CASMVQGNTGELFF; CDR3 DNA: TGTGCCAGCATGGTACAGGGGAACACCGGGGAGCTGTTTTTT
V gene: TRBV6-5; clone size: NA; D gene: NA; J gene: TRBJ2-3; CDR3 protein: CASHDRGTDTQYF; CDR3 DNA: TGTGCCAGCCACGACCGGGGCACAGATACGCAGTATTTT
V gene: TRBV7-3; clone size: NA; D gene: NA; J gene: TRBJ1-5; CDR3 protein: CASSLSPEVSQPQHF; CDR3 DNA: TGTGCCAGCAGCTTATCCCCTGAGGTGAGTCAGCCCCAGCATTTT
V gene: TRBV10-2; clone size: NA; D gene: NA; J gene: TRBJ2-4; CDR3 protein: CASGGQGDIQYF; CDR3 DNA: TGCGCCAGCGGTGGGCAGGGTGACATTCAGTACTTC
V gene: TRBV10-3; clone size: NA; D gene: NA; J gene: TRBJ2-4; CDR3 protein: CAISESSRQQYF; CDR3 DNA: TGTGCCATCAGTGAGTCCTCAAGACAACAGTACTTC
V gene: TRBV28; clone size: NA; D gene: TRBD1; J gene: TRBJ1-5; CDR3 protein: CASSLPGTGAEISNQPQHF; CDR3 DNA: TGTGCCAGCAGTTTACCCGGGACAGGGGCTGAAATTAGCAATCAGCCCCAGCATTTT
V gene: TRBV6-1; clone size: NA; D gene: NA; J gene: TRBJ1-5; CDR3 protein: CASSEVGGSSNQPQHF; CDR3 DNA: TGTGCCAGCAGTGAGGTTGGAGGGAGTAGCAATCAGCCCCAGCATTTT
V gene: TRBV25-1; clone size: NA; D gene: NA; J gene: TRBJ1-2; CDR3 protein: CASSDAGLYNYGYTF; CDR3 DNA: TGTGCCAGCAGTGATGCGGGCCTCTATAACTATGGCTACACCTTC
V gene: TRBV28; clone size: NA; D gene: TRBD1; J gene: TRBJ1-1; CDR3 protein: CASKGQGDFENTEAFF; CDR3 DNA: TGTGCCAGCAAGGGACAGGGAGACTTCGAGAACACTGAAGCTTTCTTT
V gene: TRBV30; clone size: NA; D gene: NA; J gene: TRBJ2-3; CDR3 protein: CAWAGVSTDTQYF; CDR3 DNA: TGTGCCTGGGCCGGGGTAAGCACAGATACGCAGTATTTT
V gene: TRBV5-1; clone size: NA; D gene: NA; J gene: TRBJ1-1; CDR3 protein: CASSPTTGWDEAFF; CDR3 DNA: TGCGCCAGCAGCCCAACAACGGGGTGGGATGAAGCTTTCTTT
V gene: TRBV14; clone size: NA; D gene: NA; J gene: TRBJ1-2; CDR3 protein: CASSCPRGQIQGYTF; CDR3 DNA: TGTGCCAGCAGCTGCCCCCGGGGGCAGATCCAGGGCTACACCTTC